Listed here is a single T cell receptor (beta chain). This clonotype was detected ten times or more. The antigen this receptor binds is unknown. One base away there is no much larger clone; base qualities are not given. Library construction relied on multiplex PCR. Sequencing relied on an Illumina HiSeq 4000. To build TCR beta libraries, CDR3 regions were amplified by Arm-PCR using iRepertoire HTBI primers. Gel purification was performed on PCR products prior to sequencing. Turning to the authors' computational methods: Gene usage analysis of CDR3 amino acid clonotypes relied on the 55 to 80 TRBV and about 13 TRBJ segments identified across samples. COPE and FqMerger were used to merge filtered high-quality paired reads into contigs. BLAST was used to align contigs to IMGT TRBV, TRBD and TRBJ reference genes, with CDR3 defined following IMGT. Clonotypes above 0.1% frequency were classified as highly expanded clones. Shannon entropy was used to measure repertoire diversity, and the Gini coefficient was used to measure V-J evenness. A clonotype was considered public if more than one individual shared it. Using fastp trimming at Q25 and MiXCR clonotype assembly, TCRdb reanalyzed the public sequencing data and kept in-frame beta chains. Under each unique CDR3 protein, matching rows form one entry showing the most common genes and DNA. V and J calls and clone size were set by TCRdb, not the authors. A total of 350,000 to 500,000 distinct CDR3 sequences appear in this sample, around 15% of them only once. The ten largest clones capture more than 15% of the sample.

The germline V gene (reference sequence) yields LGHDT for CDR1 and YNNKEL for CDR2. From cysteine to phenylalanine, the CDR3 is 16 amino acids long. The DNA shown is the 48-base CDR3, in frame from base 1. V is trimmed back by 3 bases and J by 5 bases, and the junction contains 10 bases that no gene match accounts for. Reading the label with the study, this specimen's time point is: newly diagnosed GD, antithyroid drugs for less than 3 months. RNA was extracted from PBMCs in TRIzol for both TCR sequencing and RNA sequencing. The diagnosis of Graves' disease followed American Thyroid Association guidelines. Recruitment of patients was carried out at an endocrinology department in Xi'an, China. From each patient, around 9 milliliters of peripheral blood was collected into an EDTA anticoagulant tube. Ficoll Paque Plus density gradient separation was used to isolate PBMCs, and no further T cell sorting was done. An Agilent 2100 Bioanalyzer and agarose gel were used to check RNA quality, while a NanoDrop 2000 measured RNA concentration.

The data are from a study of regulatory T cells in long-lasting Graves disease listed by TCRdb under 2021. The study in broad terms: Newly diagnosed Graves' disease patients had taken antithyroid drugs for less than 3 months. This study used TCR sequencing and RNA sequencing of peripheral blood to compare persistent Graves' disease patients against newly diagnosed Graves' disease patients. The study was registered as a clinical trial and conducted in China. A total of roughly 35 samples underwent TCR sequencing: 13 from persistent and around 20 from newly diagnosed Graves' disease patients.

Summary of the overall study and its limitations: The study examined only peripheral blood because the primary lesion, thyroid tissue, could not be accessed. Persistent patients shared more public clonotypes among themselves (around 3,000) than newly diagnosed patients did (nearly 1,000). The authors noted that the small sample size was a limitation that may lower accuracy. Persistent disease showed preferential use of TRBV28, TRBJ1-2 and TRBJ2-5, whereas newly diagnosed disease favored TRBV20-1 and TRBJ2-1. Sequencing and analysis were limited to the TCR beta chain. Persistent Graves' disease patients showed lower TCR Shannon entropy and fewer highly expanded clones than newly diagnosed patients, suggesting clonal expansion.

Another study also made use of these data, one on T cells in Graves' hyperthyroidism and ophthalmopathy. The second source states: Graves' hyperthyroidism was defined as stable when no progression to ophthalmopathy occurred over 18 months of follow-up. The hyperthyroidism patients were between 18 and 65 years old and newly diagnosed, with a disease duration of less than 2 months. Exclusion was applied to patients with uncontrolled infections, other autoimmune diseases, pregnancy or lactation. Diagnoses relied on clinical symptoms, serum thyroxine and TRAb, thyroid ultrasound and orbital computed tomography. A first-round RT-PCR of the TCR CDR3 used the HTBI primer set with the Qiagen OneStep RT-PCR kit. Most expanded thyroid clonotypes (frequency above 0.001) were also detected in blood, suggesting blood repertoires may reflect thyroid immune responses. A model built on a 13 V-J signature distinguished ophthalmopathy from stable hyperthyroidism, reaching around 87% sensitivity and under 84% specificity in cross-validation and 80%/75% in testing. In validation, the model predicted progression to ophthalmopathy a median of about 6.8 months before onset, with approximately 68% sensitivity and roughly 73% specificity. TCR V-J signatures able to tell the groups apart were searched for in a discovery cohort of 90 to 100 patients, of whom roughly 42 had Graves' ophthalmopathy and around 57 had stable Graves' hyperthyroidism. Prospective prediction of ophthalmopathy was tested in an independent validation cohort of 18 to 20 hyperthyroidism patients and 17 patients who later progressed to ophthalmopathy. The 100 discovery patients were randomly divided into training and test sets at a 7:3 ratio. The study also compared thyroid tissue and blood T-cell repertoires from roughly six Graves' hyperthyroidism patients. After blood sampling, hyperthyroidism patients were treated with methimazole at a starting dose of 30 mg daily, and ophthalmopathy patients were treated with high-dose intravenous methylprednisolone. A second multiplex PCR round built the libraries, followed by size selection and purification. The libraries were sequenced on an Illumina HiSeq2000 using paired-end 100 bp reads. SOAPnuke was used to process the raw data, with reads discarded if the reads contained adapters or uncalled bases, had a mean Phred below 15, or lacked an exact constant-primer or identifier match. High-quality paired reads were merged using COPE v1.2.5, and each unique nucleotide sequence was defined as a clonotype. Clonotypes were aligned to IMGT TRBV, TRBD and TRBJ reference segments using MiTCR v1.1. The analysis was restricted to V-J combinations with a frequency above 0.0001, which together covered 98% to 99.2% of the repertoires. A TCS score was defined as the ratio between F50 (clonal expansion) and ExV (chaos), using BLOSUM62-based TCRdist between CDR3 peptides within each V-J. Welch's t-statistics and random forest reduced just over 500 V-J features to 10 to 15, which were used in a naive Bayes classifier (R e1071). Sample size was not statistically predetermined, and blinding of investigators to group allocation was not performed. According to the paper, TCR Vbeta CDR3 sequencing was carried out on over 130 peripheral blood samples, which came from about 45 ophthalmopathy, under 80 hyperthyroidism and approximately 17 progressor patients.

This receptor was obtained from a woman aged 45-60 years with Graves disease. Donor details come from another sample of the same person, matched by shared clones. This material consisted of peripheral blood mononuclear cells (PBMCs), taken at new diagnosis, from a patient treated with antithyroid drugs. The V and J genes are TRBV3-1 and TRBJ2-5, and 9 junction bases match TRBD1. The nucleotides are TGTGCCAGCAGCCATTATGGGACAGGGATGGGGGAGACCCAGTACTTC. The translation is CASSHYGTGMGETQYF.